A single sample gave rise to the 26 T cell receptor beta chains below, sequenced in a study of shared clonotypes between healthy human individuals. The naive CD8 subset, CD45RO-negative cells positively selected for CCR7, excluded terminally differentiated effector memory CD45RA+ cells. Here immunoSEQ multiplex PCR was the method, and the copy in TCRdb shows in-frame clones only, minus some. The sample carries about 590,000 clones, 95% recorded once. The specimen sequenced was naive CD8+ T cells sorted from blood. Source of these receptors: a woman aged 25 to 39 in good health.

This chain uses TRBV5-4 with TRBJ2-7; D is uncertain. The germline V gene has CDR1 SGHNT and CDR2 YYREEE (reference sequence). V shed 4 bases and J shed 11 bases, with 13 bases lying between them. The CDR3 loop spans 11 amino acids. This CDR3 reads CASSAKGVEYF. CDR3 coding DNA: TGTGCCAGCAGCGCGAAAGGAGTCGAGTACTTC.

The chain combines TRBV4-1 with TRBJ1-2, with 10 nucleotides matching TRBD1. This CDR3 has 16 residues. CDR1 and CDR2 from the germline V gene are MGHRA and YSYEKL. The trim removed 1 base at V and 6 bases at J, leaving 8 bases unmatched. In nucleotides, the CDR3 is TGCGCCAGCAGCCAAGGACGGACAGGGGGAGTGAATGGCTACACCTTC. Its translation is CASSQGRTGGVNGYTF.

This clone was detected once. The gene calls are TRBV7-9 and TRBJ2-7; D could derive from TRBD1 or TRBD2 (6 bases each). The CDR3 sequence is 15 residues long. The ends were cut back, 5 bases at V and 5 bases at J, with 19 bases in the middle. Germline CDR1 and CDR2: SEHNR and FQNEAQ (reference sequence). CDR3 bases: TGTGCCAGCAGCAAGAAAGGAGGGGGGATAAACGAGCAGTACTTC. Protein product: CASSKKGGGINEQYF.

The V call is TRBV2, the J call TRBJ1-2; 10 bases agree with TRBD1. There are 13 residues in the CDR3. Trimming cost V 6 bases and J 10 bases; bases outside gene matches: 8. Germline values: CDR1 SNHLY, CDR2 FYNNEI. The CDR3 DNA reads as TGTGCCAGCAGGGTAGGGACAGGGGTTACCTACACCTTC. This sequence encodes CASRVGTGVTYTF.

The V call is TRBV14, the J call TRBJ1-1; D remains ambiguous. The CDR3 has 16 amino acids. Germline values: CDR1 SGHDN, CDR2 FVKESK. Trimming took 0 bases from V and 5 from J, leaving 16 bases between them. The CDR3 sequence: CASSQDRSWGWTEAFF. CDR3 coding DNA: TGTGCCAGCAGCCAAGATCGGTCTTGGGGTTGGACTGAAGCTTTCTTT.

The rearrangement links TRBV10-2 to TRBJ2-2; possibly TRBD1 or TRBD2 for D (5 bases each). V was trimmed by 5 bases and J by 3 bases, leaving 10 bases between them. The germline gives CDR1 WSHSY, CDR2 SAAADI. This CDR3 is built from 14 residues. CDR3 sequence (DNA): TGCGCCAGCAGTATTGGGGGAGACACCGGGGAGCTGTTTTTT. Its protein is CASSIGGDTGELFF.

This clone occurred once. The sample has other DNA sequences that encode this CDR3 too. The chain carries TRBV9 and TRBJ1-1; D uncertain. Germline V CDR1 and CDR2: SGDLS, YYNGEE. The CDR3 is 13 amino acids. Trimming pared 0 bases from V and 1 base from J, leaving 4 bases between. The CDR3 DNA reads TGTGCCAGCAGCGTAGTGACGAACACTGAAGCTTTCTTT. Its translation is CASSVVTNTEAFF.

The CDR3 loop is CASSLEFYVTEAYEQYF. The DNA of the CDR3 is TGTGCCAGCAGCTTAGAGTTTTATGTGACAGAAGCTTACGAGCAGTACTTC. The chain combines TRBV11-2 with TRBJ2-7; TRBD1 is a possible D gene (5 bases). Germline loops: CDR1 SGHAT, CDR2 FQNNGV. CDR3 length: 17 amino acids. V shed 0 bases and J shed 4 bases, with 19 bases lying between them.

The chain links TRBV7-9 to TRBJ1-2; D remains unclear. Germline CDR1 reads SEHNR; CDR2 reads FQNEAQ (reference sequence). This CDR3 has 13 amino acids. Trimming pared 2 bases from V and 3 bases from J, leaving 7 bases between. The CDR3 DNA reads TGTGCCAGCAGCTTACAACAGCACTATGGCTACACCTTC. This codes for CASSLQQHYGYTF. The entire variable domain, with the rest obtained from reference TRBV7-9 and TRBJ1-2, is as follows: DTGVSQNPRHKITKRGQNVTFRCDPISEHNRLYWYRQTLGQGPEFLTYFQNEAQLEKSRLLSDRFSAERPKGSFSTLEIQRTEQGDSAMYLCASSLQQHYGYTFGSGTRLTVV.

With regard to this clone: Other DNA sequences in the same sample also yield this CDR3. This sequence joins TRBV28 and TRBJ1-5; 9 nucleotides line up with TRBD1. CDR1 and CDR2 from the germline V gene are MDHEN and SYDVKM. The V gene end was trimmed by 6 bases and the J gene end by 7 bases; junction bases not matched to a gene: 4. The CDR3 contains 13 residues. As DNA, the CDR3 is TGTGCCAGCAGCGGACAGGGGCGCCAGCCCCAGCATTTT. This translates into CASSGQGRQPQHF.

This chain joins TRBV27 and TRBJ2-2; D remains unclear. CDR1 and CDR2 (germline): MNHEY, SMNVEV (reference sequence). The V end lost 5 bases, the J end lost 6 bases, and 16 bases lay between the germline ends. The CDR3 covers 15 residues. CDR3 loop: CASSHSLGSSGELFF. Here the CDR3 DNA reads TGTGCCAGCAGTCATTCGCTAGGGTCCTCCGGGGAGCTGTTTTTT.

V is TRBV15 and J is TRBJ2-7; perhaps TRBD1 as D (5 bases). The V end was cut by 3 bases, the J end by 3 bases, with 12 bases between. The CDR3 is 14 amino acids. Germline-derived CDR1 and CDR2 are LNHNV and YYDKDF (reference sequence). CDR3: CATSRDMGNYEQYF. In DNA form, the CDR3 reads TGTGCCACCAGCAGGGACATGGGGAACTACGAGCAGTACTTC.

The J gene is TRBJ2-3, the V gene TRBV5-6; 13 bases match TRBD2. This CDR3 is built from 16 residues. Germline V lookup: CDR1 SGHDT, CDR2 YYEEEE. J was trimmed by 2 bases and V by 3 bases; bases with no gene match: 3. The CDR3 sequence is CASSSGLAGDTDTQYF. The CDR3 DNA sequence: TGTGCCAGCAGCTCCGGACTAGCGGGAGACACAGATACGCAGTATTTT.

V gene TRBV19 combines with J gene TRBJ1-6; D is undetermined. The CDR3 totals 13 residues. CDR1 is LNHDA and CDR2 is SQIVND in the germline V gene (reference sequence). V was trimmed by 0 bases and J by 5 bases, leaving 2 bases between them. In DNA form, the CDR3 reads TGTGCCAGTAGTATAGAACATAATTCACCCCTCCACTTT. Translating gives CASSIEHNSPLHF.

This clone was observed a few times. The same CDR3 is also encoded by other DNA sequences in this sample. This rearrangement joins TRBV29-1 to TRBJ1-1, with no clear D. CDR1 and CDR2 from the germline V gene are SQVTM and ANQGSEA. The length of the CDR3 is 11 residues. V was trimmed by 4 bases and J by 1 base, leaving 4 bases between them. The CDR3 here is CSVGRNTEAFF. CDR3 nucleotides: TGCAGCGTTGGAAGGAACACTGAAGCTTTCTTT.

The chain employs TRBV27 and TRBJ2-5; 8 bases align to TRBD1. The end of the DNA is better explained by TRBJ2-7, so the J call may be wrong. Germline-derived CDR1 and CDR2 are MNHEY and SMNVEV (reference sequence). The CDR3 contains 17 residues. The CDR3 loop is CASSFGVAGQVFYEQYF. The CDR3 DNA sequence: TGTGCCAGCAGTTTCGGGGTTGCGGGACAGGTGTTCTACGAGCAGTACTTC.

This rearrangement joins TRBV28 to TRBJ2-7, with 8 bases matching TRBD2. Germline assignment: CDR1 MDHEN and CDR2 SYDVKM. This CDR3 has 14 residues. Trimming cost V 2 bases and J 7 bases; bases outside gene matches: 7. The CDR3 DNA reads TGTGCCAGCAGTTTAGCGGGAGGAGGTCAAGAGCAGTACTTC. It yields the protein CASSLAGGGQEQYF.

The V gene is TRBV13, the J gene TRBJ1-1; perhaps TRBD1 as D (6 bases). The CDR3 is 14 residues long. Germline values: CDR1 PRHDT, CDR2 FYEKMQ (reference sequence). V dropped 5 bases and J dropped 6 bases, with 16 bases sitting between them. The CDR3 loop is CASSRGPGAAEAFF. The CDR3 DNA follows: TGTGCCAGCAGCCGGGGCCCAGGGGCGGCTGAAGCTTTCTTT.

This clone was detected a few times. Other DNA sequences in the same sample also yield this CDR3. The chain combines TRBV27 with TRBJ1-1; tentatively, D is TRBD1 (6 bases). CDR1 and CDR2 (germline): MNHEY, SMNVEV (reference sequence). V was trimmed by 6 bases and J by 1 base, leaving 12 bases between them. The CDR3 extends over 14 amino acids. CDR3 protein: CASSLRGPNTEAFF. The DNA of the CDR3 is TGTGCCAGCAGCCTCAGGGGACCGAACACTGAAGCTTTCTTT.

The chain carries TRBV6-5 and TRBJ1-3; TRBD1 matches 7 bases. V shed 7 bases and J 1 base; nucleotides not matched to a gene: 7. The CDR3 contains 15 residues. In germline, CDR1 is MNHEY, CDR2 SVGAGI. The CDR3 region has the DNA TGTGCCAGCACGGCAGGGGGTATTTCTGGAAACACCATATATTTT. Its translation is CASTAGGISGNTIYF.

The chain employs TRBV5-4 and TRBJ2-1; 8 nucleotides agree with TRBD2. The germline V gene encodes CDR1 SGHNT and CDR2 YYREEE (reference sequence). V was clipped by 2 bases and J by 5 bases; unmatched bases: 6. CDR3 length equals 15 residues. CDR3 residues: CASSFVAGINNEQFF. The CDR3 DNA sequence: TGTGCCAGCAGCTTTGTAGCGGGAATCAACAATGAGCAGTTCTTC.

V and J are TRBV27 and TRBJ2-7; D might be TRBD2 (6 bases). The V end lost 4 bases, the J end lost 5 bases, and 18 bases lay between the germline ends. This CDR3 is built from 15 residues. The germline V gene encodes CDR1 MNHEY and CDR2 SMNVEV (reference sequence). CDR3 coding DNA: TGTGCCAGCAGTTGGTACGGGAGTTCATTTGACGAGCAGTACTTC. Translating gives CASSWYGSSFDEQYF.

The chain joins TRBV12-5 to TRBJ1-1, with 7 bases matching TRBD1. The germline CDR1 and CDR2 sequences are LGHNT and FRNRAP. V shed 5 bases and J 4 bases; nucleotides not matched to a gene: 1. This CDR3 has 12 residues. CDR3 sequence reads: CASGAGGTEAFF. The DNA for the CDR3 is TGTGCTAGTGGTGCAGGGGGCACTGAAGCTTTCTTT.

This chain connects TRBV9 to TRBJ2-3; 11 bases match TRBD2. The germline V gene has CDR1 SGDLS and CDR2 YYNGEE. This CDR3 spans 17 amino acids. With 4 bases clipped from V and 4 bases from J, the junction kept 11 bases outside the gene matches. The DNA of the CDR3 is TGTGCCAGCAGCACAGGCACTAGCGGGAGTGGGGCAGATACGCAGTATTTT. Its protein is CASSTGTSGSGADTQYF. Looking up the rest from reference TRBV9 and TRBJ2-3 gives the full variable domain: DSGVTQTPKHLITATGQRVTLRCSPRSGDLSVYWYQQSLDQGLQFLIQYYNGEERAKGNILERFSAQQFPDLHSELNLSSLELGDSALYFCASSTGTSGSGADTQYFGPGTRLTVL.

J is TRBJ2-7 and V is TRBV9; weak D call: TRBD1 (6 bases). This CDR3 comprises 14 residues. CDR1 is SGDLS and CDR2 is YYNGEE in the germline V gene. Trimming pared 0 bases from V and 2 bases from J, leaving 9 bases between. The CDR3 loop is CASSVGDTPYEQYF. CDR3 DNA sequence: TGTGCCAGCAGCGTAGGGGACACCCCCTACGAGCAGTACTTC.

The chain employs TRBV19 and TRBJ2-7, with D possibly being TRBD2 (6 bases). The V gene lost 3 bases and the J gene lost 2 bases, with 17 bases spanning the gap. The CDR3 loop spans 16 amino acids. CDR1 is LNHDA and CDR2 is SQIVND in the germline V gene (reference sequence). DNA of the CDR3: TGTGCCAGTAGTATCGGCGCGTCGCCGGGAGCCTACGAGCAGTACTTC. Amino acids: CASSIGASPGAYEQYF.